The 27 T cell receptor beta chains below were found in one sample sequenced in a study of T cell responses to AZD1222 COVID-19 vaccine (dated by TCRdb to the early 2020s). Sample time point, as interpreted from the label and publication: baseline before first vaccination. Libraries were constructed by the immunoSEQ multiplex PCR assay. In TCRdb, the immuneACCESS table is reduced to in-frame sequences with V and J assigned. These tables do not hold every clone; where another copy was compared, an unresolved V gene accounts for under half, and the others remain unexplained. The sample table shows about 150,000 clones, and under 95% are seen once. Approximately 19% of the sample goes to the ten largest clones. This specimen consisted of peripheral blood, obtained on day 0 of AZD1222 vaccination. The receptors here all came from an adult in good health.

The V call is TRBV19, the J call TRBJ1-1; D unclear. Germline CDR1 LNHDA, CDR2 SQIVND (reference sequence). The CDR3 loop spans 13 amino acids. The V gene lost 7 bases and the J gene lost 3 bases, with 12 bases spanning the gap. The CDR3 nucleotides read TGTGCCAGTACCCCCGTATTGGACACTGAAGCTTTCTTT. Encoded protein: CASTPVLDTEAFF.

The table lists this clone with a count of one. V and J are TRBV19 and TRBJ1-2; D is possibly TRBD1 (6 bases). V was trimmed by 3 bases and J by 6 bases, leaving 17 bases between them. CDR3 length equals 15 residues. The germline gives CDR1 LNHDA, CDR2 SQIVND (reference sequence). The CDR3 DNA reads as TGTGCCAGTAGTATTCTCCCTGGACAGCCCCATGGCTACACCTTC. This encodes CASSILPGQPHGYTF.

Here the CDR3 DNA reads TGTGCCAGTAGTATAGTAAGGGGTCCCAATCAGCCCCAGCATTTT. As protein: CASSIVRGPNQPQHF. This chain joins TRBV19 and TRBJ1-5, with D tentatively TRBD1 (5 bases). Trimming left V 1 base short and J 3 bases short, with 10 bases between. The CDR3 covers 15 residues. CDR1 is LNHDA, CDR2 SQIVND, per germline (reference sequence).

The CDR3 nucleotides read TGTGCCAGCAGCCTCCACGGGCTAGCGGGGGCCACCAAAGGCGAGCAGTACTTC. It is translated as CASSLHGLAGATKGEQYF. V usage is TRBV3-1 (or the pseudogene TRBV3-2) and J usage is TRBJ2-7; TRBD2 aligns across 10 bases. Unmatched junction bases numbered 18, after V lost 4 bases and J lost 6 bases. CDR1 LGHDT and CDR2 YNNKEL come from the germline V gene (reference sequence). This CDR3 has 18 amino acids.

The rearrangement uses TRBV19 and TRBJ1-2, with a weak D call TRBD1 (5 bases). The ends were cut back, 7 bases at V and 0 bases at J, with 21 bases in the middle. Germline assignment: CDR1 LNHDA and CDR2 SQIVND (reference sequence). This CDR3 comprises 17 residues. The CDR3 is CASIDPRGGRANYGYTF. CDR3 coding DNA: TGTGCCAGTATCGACCCTCGGGGGGGACGGGCTAACTATGGCTACACCTTC.

V usage is TRBV27 and J usage is TRBJ2-7; tentatively, D is TRBD1 or TRBD2 (5 bases each). This CDR3 is 14 amino acids long. V was shortened by 1 base and J by 2 bases, with 9 bases between the two germline ends. Germline CDR1 and CDR2: MNHEY and SMNVEV (reference sequence). The CDR3 coding sequence is TGTGCCAGCAGTTTATTGGGACGAGCCTACGAGCAGTACTTC. Its translation: CASSLLGRAYEQYF.

V is TRBV3-1 (or the pseudogene TRBV3-2) and J is TRBJ1-5; no definite D call. CDR3 length: 14 residues. Germline CDR1 and CDR2: LGHDT and YNNKEL (reference sequence). The V and J ends lost 0 bases and 5 bases respectively, with 8 bases between them. This CDR3 is CASSQEPTYQPQHF. In nucleotides, the CDR3 is TGTGCCAGCAGCCAAGAACCTACCTATCAGCCCCAGCATTTT.

The V gene is TRBV27, the J gene TRBJ1-2; perhaps TRBD1 as D (6 bases). The CDR3 length is 15 residues. Germline CDR1 reads MNHEY; CDR2 reads SMNVEV (reference sequence). The V gene lost 3 bases and the J gene lost 6 bases, with 17 bases spanning the gap. CDR3 DNA: TGTGCCAGCAGTTTTGAACAGGGAGGAGGCGATGGCTACACCTTC. It encodes CASSFEQGGGDGYTF.

The genes are TRBV6-5 and TRBJ1-2, with D tentatively TRBD1 (5 bases). This CDR3 is 14 amino acids long. V was pared by 6 bases and J by 2 bases, with 13 bases between. The germline V gene has CDR1 MNHEY and CDR2 SVGAGI. CDR3 sequence reads: CASSQDKRNYGYTF. In nucleotides, the CDR3 is TGTGCCAGCAGCCAGGACAAGCGGAACTATGGCTACACCTTC.

This clone turned up a few times. The chain employs TRBV9 and TRBJ2-2; 7 bases align to TRBD1. The V segment lost 2 bases and the J segment 2 bases; nucleotides outside the gene matches: 9. Germline values: CDR1 SGDLS, CDR2 YYNGEE. This CDR3 is built from 17 residues. The CDR3 sequence: CASSVYSGQRNTGELFF. Here the CDR3 DNA reads TGTGCCAGCAGCGTTTATTCGGGACAGCGAAACACCGGGGAGCTGTTTTTT.

The gene calls are TRBV4-1 and TRBJ2-7; 7 bases line up with TRBD1. The junction had 2 bases not matched to a gene; V was cut back by 4 bases and J by 2 bases. CDR1 MGHRA and CDR2 YSYEKL come from the germline V gene. The CDR3 extends over 13 amino acids. In DNA form, the CDR3 reads TGCGCCAGCAGCCGGGGACAGACCTACGAGCAGTACTTC. Amino acids: CASSRGQTYEQYF.

The CDR3 is CASSINQGRYGYTF. DNA for the CDR3: TGTGCCAGTAGTATCAACCAGGGTAGATATGGCTACACCTTC. The chain uses TRBV19 and TRBJ1-2; weak D call: TRBD1 (5 bases). This CDR3 is 14 amino acids long. V was cut by 3 bases and J by 5 bases, with 13 bases left in between. Germline CDR1 reads LNHDA; CDR2 reads SQIVND (reference sequence).

The chain recombines TRBV19 with TRBJ1-4; 7 bases are a match to TRBD1. Germline loops: CDR1 LNHDA, CDR2 SQIVND (reference sequence). V lost 6 bases to trimming and J lost 8 bases; unmatched junction nucleotides: 6. The CDR3 covers 13 residues. Here the CDR3 reads CASRRQGGEKLFF. CDR3 in DNA: TGTGCCAGTAGGAGACAGGGTGGGGAAAAACTGTTTTTT.

CDR3: CASSHWGAQKEKLFF. The CDR3 coding sequence is TGTGCCAGCAGCCATTGGGGGGCTCAGAAGGAAAAACTGTTTTTT. The chain is built from TRBV3-1 (or the pseudogene TRBV3-2) and TRBJ1-4; weak D call: TRBD1 (6 bases). Germline CDR1 is LGHDT and CDR2 is YNNKEL (reference sequence). The length of the CDR3 is 15 residues. V lost 3 bases, J lost 8 bases, and 16 bases lay in between.

The rearrangement joins TRBV3-1 (or the pseudogene TRBV3-2) to TRBJ2-1, with 7 bases fitting TRBD2. The CDR3 is 16 residues long. V was clipped by 4 bases and J by 5 bases; unmatched bases: 11. The V gene's germline CDR1 is LGHDT and CDR2 YNNKEL (reference sequence). For the CDR3, the DNA is TGTGCCAGCAGCCGGCGGACGGGACTAAGTGACAATGAGCAGTTCTTC. Translated: CASSRRTGLSDNEQFF.

The V call is TRBV6-2 or TRBV6-3, the J call TRBJ2-5; D uncertain. Germline V gene sequence: CDR1 MNHEY, CDR2 SVGEGT. Trimming cost V 6 bases and J 7 bases, with 9 bases left between them. CDR3 length: 11 amino acids. CDR3 DNA: TGTGCCAGCAGCTCCATTGCGACCCAGTACTTC. Amino acid sequence: CASSSIATQYF.

The chain recombines TRBV21-1 with TRBJ2-1; TRBD1 was called by the table and not checked on the DNA. TRBV21-1 is classified as a pseudogene. The CDR3 is 20 amino acids. CDR3 amino acids: CASSKRTPTRIRQGDNEQFF. CDR3 DNA sequence: TGTGCCAGCAGCAAAAGAACCCCTACCCGGATAAGACAGGGCGACAATGAGCAGTTCTTC.

This clone was observed a single time. This rearrangement joins TRBV18 to TRBJ1-4, with D possibly being TRBD1 (6 bases). The CDR3 is 15 residues long. Germline CDR1 KGHSH, CDR2 LQKENI. V lost 2 bases and J lost 0, with 7 bases in between. This CDR3 is CASSPRTATNEKLFF. The DNA of the CDR3 is TGTGCCAGCTCACCAAGGACAGCAACTAATGAAAAACTGTTTTTT.

The rearrangement links TRBV29-1 to TRBJ1-2; 7 nucleotides align to TRBD1. CDR1 SQVTM and CDR2 ANQGSEA come from the germline V gene. This CDR3 contains 14 residues. Trimming removed 0 bases from V and 7 bases from J; junction bases left unmatched: 8. CDR3: CSVEDKETGFGYTF. CDR3 in DNA: TGCAGCGTTGAAGATAAGGAGACAGGGTTTGGCTACACCTTC.

The chain carries TRBV5-1 and TRBJ2-7; 8 nucleotides agree with TRBD1. Germline V gene lookup returns CDR1 SGHRS and CDR2 YFSETQ. The length of the CDR3 is 14 residues. V shed 2 bases and J 1 base; nucleotides not matched to a gene: 2. The DNA for the CDR3 is TGCGCCAGCAGCTTAAGGACAGGGTCCTACGAGCAGTACTTC. It translates to CASSLRTGSYEQYF.

This sequence joins TRBV9 and TRBJ2-5, with 10 bases aligning to TRBD1. This CDR3 is built from 16 residues. The trim removed 2 bases at V and 4 bases at J, leaving 8 bases unmatched. The V gene's germline CDR1 is SGDLS and CDR2 YYNGEE. The CDR3 reads CASSVAPTGGTETQYF. The DNA of the CDR3 is TGTGCCAGCAGCGTCGCCCCGACAGGGGGCACAGAGACCCAGTACTTC.

The rearrangement links TRBV18 to TRBJ1-5; D unresolved. The CDR3 is 13 residues long. Germline loops: CDR1 KGHSH, CDR2 LQKENI. Trimming pared 6 bases from V and 6 bases from J, leaving 12 bases between. The CDR3 DNA sequence: TGTGCCAGCTCCCCCACCACGAGTCAGCCCCAGCATTTT. It codes for CASSPTTSQPQHF.

The chain is built from TRBV6-6 and TRBJ2-2; 7 bases match TRBD1. The trim removed 6 bases at V and 5 bases at J, leaving 3 bases unmatched. The germline CDR1 and CDR2 sequences are MNHNY and SVGAGI (reference sequence). This CDR3 region has 13 residues. CDR3 DNA sequence: TGTGCCAGCAGGCCCAGGGGGACCGGGGAGCTGTTTTTT. Its protein is CASRPRGTGELFF.

The chain is built from TRBV10-3 and TRBJ1-1; D perhaps matches TRBD1 (6 bases). Germline V gives CDR1 ENHRY, CDR2 SYGVKD. CDR3 length: 15 residues. V lost 6 bases and J 0 bases, leaving 14 bases between the germline ends. The DNA of the CDR3 is TGTGCCATCAGCCGGGGGCCAACAATGAACACTGAAGCTTTCTTT. This translates into CAISRGPTMNTEAFF.

V usage is TRBV19 and J usage is TRBJ2-4, with D tentatively TRBD1 (5 bases). Trimming removed 6 bases from V and 0 bases from J, with 18 bases in between. The CDR3 sequence is 17 residues long. Germline CDR1 and CDR2: LNHDA and SQIVND (reference sequence). This chain's CDR3 is CASSTDSGVIAKNIQYF. DNA of the CDR3: TGTGCCAGTAGCACCGACAGTGGGGTTATAGCCAAAAACATTCAGTACTTC.

The chain has TRBV13 and TRBJ1-2, with D possibly matching TRBD1 (6 bases). Between the trimmed V and J ends, which lost 6 bases and 3 bases, there was a span of 23 bases. The CDR3 is made up of 17 amino acids. Looked up from germline, CDR1 is PRHDT and CDR2 is FYEKMQ (reference sequence). CDR3 sequence (DNA): TGTGCCAGCAGAAATGGACAGCCTTACCCCCGGGACTATGGCTACACCTTC. Translated, it gives CASRNGQPYPRDYGYTF.

The V and J genes are TRBV9 and TRBJ1-6, with 7 bases identical to TRBD1. The junction had 6 bases not matched to a gene; V was cut back by 4 bases and J by 8 bases. Per germline, CDR1 SGDLS and CDR2 YYNGEE. This CDR3 is 14 amino acids long. The chain's CDR3 is CASSTQGKDSPLHF. DNA of the CDR3: TGTGCCAGCAGCACACAGGGGAAAGATTCACCCCTCCACTTT.